This is a list of T cell receptor beta chains from one sample in a study of T cells in tuberculosis. Only in-frame clones appear in the TCRdb table, and some are missing; sequencing was by immunoSEQ multiplex PCR. The sample records 37,000 or so clones, 94% being singletons. The sequenced sample was PBMCs. Source of these receptors: a donor aged 10-29 years with latent tuberculosis or without tuberculosis infection. Some clones in this sample may be carry-over from other donors' samples. Both conserved end residues are part of each CDR3. The D gene is left open where the match is weak.

TRBV6-5,TRBD1,TRBJ1-5,TGTGCCAGCAGTTCGACAGGGTTAGGCTCTCAGCCCCAGCATTTT,CASSSTGLGSQPQHF
TRBV30,TRBD1,TRBJ2-1,TGTGCCTGGGCCAGACTTGGGACAGGGTCCTACAATGAGCAGTTCTTC,CAWARLGTGSYNEQFF
TRBV4-3,-,TRBJ1-5,TGCGCCAGCAGCCAAGAGGGTACGGGGCAGCCCCAGCATTTT,CASSQEGTGQPQHF
TRBV5-4,TRBD2,TRBJ2-5,TGTGCCAGTAGCGCCTACACCCTACTAGCGGCCCCCGACTTC,CASSAYTLLAAPDF
TRBV4-3,-,TRBJ1-6,TGCGCCAGCAGCCAAGATTCAGGGAATAATTCACCCCTCCACTTT,CASSQDSGNNSPLHF
TRBV11-3,-,TRBJ1-6,TGTGCCAGCAGCCGCGAGGGCCCAGGATCACCCCTCCACTTT,CASSREGPGSPLHF
TRBV15,TRBD2,TRBJ2-3,TGTGCCACCAGCAGTGCTAGCGGGGGGGACCTCACAGATACGCAGTATTTT,CATSSASGGDLTDTQYF
TRBV10-3,-,TRBJ1-1,TGTGCCATCAGTGAGTCGTCGCAGGGTAGTAACACTGAAGCTTTCTTT,CAISESSQGSNTEAFF
TRBV7-9,TRBD1,TRBJ1-1,TGTGCCAGCAGCCTAAGGACAGGGGGTTCCTTGAACACTGAAGCTTTCTTT,CASSLRTGGSLNTEAFF
TRBV5-6,-,TRBJ1-1,TGTGCCAGCAGCTTCGGACAGTTCATGAACACTGAAGCTTTCTTT,CASSFGQFMNTEAFF